This note documents a single TCR beta chain sequence. Its antigen is unidentified. Original methodology: What underpinned the distant-metastasis classifier for papillary thyroid cancer was the set of CDR3 differences across clinicopathological groups. TCRdb reanalyzed the PCR reads via MiXCR. The V and J calls, along with clone size, are taken from TCRdb and not from the paper's own processing. The table records about 25,000 clones, over 20% of them present only once. The data were obtained in a study of metastatic and nonmetastatic thyroid tumors. The wider study: Repertoire comparison spanned blood and tumor or nodule tissue of malignant and benign thyroid patients.

Overall study findings and caveats: Reported TCR beta diversity, measured in blood and tumor, was significantly higher for malignant thyroid tumors than for benign nodules.

Trimming left V 5 bases short and J 3 bases short, with 8 bases between. Germline lookup yields CDR1 MDHEN and CDR2 SYDVKM. The CDR3 sequence is 12 residues long. Every patient underwent thyroid surgery untreated. This chain links TRBV28 with TRBJ2-7; D remains unclear. Source material: blood. This sequence was found in a female donor with papillary thyroid cancer or a benign thyroid nodule (not recorded which). Some clones in this sample may be carry-over from other donors' samples. CDR3 DNA: TGTGCCAGCAGTACTGTCGACTACGAGCAGTACTTC. Translated: CASSTVDYEQYF.